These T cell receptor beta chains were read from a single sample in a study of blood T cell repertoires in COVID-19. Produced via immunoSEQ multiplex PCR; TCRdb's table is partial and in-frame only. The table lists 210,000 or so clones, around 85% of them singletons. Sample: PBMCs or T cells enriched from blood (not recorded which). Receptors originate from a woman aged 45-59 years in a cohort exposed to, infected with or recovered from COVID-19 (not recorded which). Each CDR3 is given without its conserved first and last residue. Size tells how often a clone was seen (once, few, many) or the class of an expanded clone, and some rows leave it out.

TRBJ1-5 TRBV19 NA ASSIEGANQPQH
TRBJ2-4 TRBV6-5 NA ATRDSSKNIQY
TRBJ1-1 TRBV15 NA ATSRDIAGGTEAF
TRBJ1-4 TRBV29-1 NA SVTGSTNEKLF
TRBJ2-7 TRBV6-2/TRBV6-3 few ASSSPLRGSSYEQY
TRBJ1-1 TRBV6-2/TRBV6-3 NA ASSYYGPRGSDTEAF
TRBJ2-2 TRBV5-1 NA ASSSKPSGQGARSLNTGELF
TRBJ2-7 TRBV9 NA ASSANRDYEQY
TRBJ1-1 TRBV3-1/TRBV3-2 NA ASSQGTGEGAF
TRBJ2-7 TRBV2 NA ASSADIVEQY
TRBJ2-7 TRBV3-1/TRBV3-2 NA ASSQVSLWGNRGEQY
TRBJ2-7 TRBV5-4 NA ASSLGGLAGSYEQY
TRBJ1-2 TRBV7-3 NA ASSRTPSHGYT
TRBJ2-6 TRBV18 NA ASSPPGLRYSGANVLT
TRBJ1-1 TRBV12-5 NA ASGLGTGRLPQTAEAF
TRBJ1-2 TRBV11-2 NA ASSLDWMGAGYT
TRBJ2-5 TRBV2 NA ASSGRGETQY